These 24 T cell receptor beta chains were all obtained from the same sample, sequenced in a study of vaccination and CD4 T cells after COVID-19 (dated by TCRdb to the early 2020s). The treatment or condition label, read with the paper, signifies: roughly 11-day PBMC culture with coronavirus spike peptide pools or control peptides (ViraFEST assay). Library preparation used PCR. TCRdb names Illumina iSeq 100 as the instrument used. At the Johns Hopkins FTIC core, DNA from the cultured CD4+ T cells underwent TCR sequencing with the Oncomine TCR Beta short-read assay. TCRdb trimmed the raw reads at Q25, called clones with MiXCR and kept productive beta chains. When rows share a CDR3 protein, they turn into one entry using the most common DNA and genes. For this sample there are approximately 14,000 distinct CDR3 sequences; 30% appear just once. Of the sample, 15% to 20% is held by the ten largest clones.

The antigens these receptors bind are not known. The specimen was cultured CD4+ T cells from blood. The receptors come from a human donor with COVID-19.

A few counts support this clonotype. This chain uses TRBV7-6 with TRBJ2-3; possibly TRBD2 for D (5 bases). The V end lost 0 bases, the J end lost 2 bases, and 9 bases lay between the germline ends. CDR3 length: 15 amino acids. Germline lookup yields CDR1 SGHVS and CDR2 FNYEAQ. DNA of the CDR3: TGTGCCAGCAGCTTAGCGGACGGGATCACAGATACGCAGTATTTT. It yields the protein CASSLADGITDTQYF. Filled out from reference TRBV7-6 and TRBJ2-3, the complete variable domain reads GAGVSQSPRYKVTKRGQDVALRCDPISGHVSLYWYRQALGQGPEFLTYFNYEAQQDKSGLPNDRFSAERPEGSISTLTIQRTEQRDSAMYRCASSLADGITDTQYFGPGTRLTVL.

The chain joins TRBV7-9 to TRBJ1-6, with 9 bases identical to TRBD1. The CDR3 has 15 amino acids. Germline V gene data show CDR1 as SEHNR and CDR2 as FQNEAQ (reference sequence). Trimming at V came to 1 base and at J to 6 bases, leaving 1 base not matched to a gene. CDR3 coding DNA: TGTGCCAGCAGCTTAGAGGGACAGGGTAATTCACCCCTCCACTTT. The encoded protein is CASSLEGQGNSPLHF. The variable domain in full, completed from reference TRBV7-9 and TRBJ1-6, reads DTGVSQNPRHKITKRGQNVTFRCDPISEHNRLYWYRQTLGQGPEFLTYFQNEAQLEKSRLLSDRFSAERPKGSFSTLEIQRTEQGDSAMYLCASSLEGQGNSPLHFGNGTRLTVT.

This clonotype showed up just a few times. The chain is built from TRBV29-1 and TRBJ2-3; D is undetermined. V was shortened by 6 bases and J by 6 bases, with 7 bases between the two germline ends. The CDR3 is 10 amino acids. Germline CDR1 reads SQVTM; CDR2 reads ANQGSEA. The CDR3: CSVLEDTQYF. Here the CDR3 DNA reads TGCAGCGTGCTTGAGGATACGCAGTATTTT.

For this clonotype: The junction does not match germline at one end; this may be a read error. The genes are TRBV10-3 and TRBJ1-2, with TRBD1 matching over 7 bases. Germline CDR1 is ENHRY and CDR2 is SYGVKD. The CDR3 has 13 residues. Here the CDR3 reads CAISGTETYGHTF. CDR3 DNA: TGTGCCATCAGCGGGACAGAAACTTATGGCCACACCTTC.

The rearrangement joins TRBV20-1 to TRBJ2-3; tentatively, D is TRBD1 (6 bases). Germline V lookup: CDR1 DFQATT, CDR2 SNEGSKA (reference sequence). This CDR3 contains 14 residues. Trimming removed 6 bases from V and 0 bases from J, with 13 bases in between. The DNA of the CDR3 is TGCAGTGCGATAGGACAGCGAAGCACAGATACGCAGTATTTT. Translation gives CSAIGQRSTDTQYF.

The rearrangement uses TRBV28 and TRBJ1-5; D is unclear. The V end was cut by 5 bases, the J end by 5 bases, with 4 bases between. CDR3 size: 11 residues. Germline values: CDR1 MDHEN, CDR2 SYDVKM. In DNA, the CDR3 is TGTGCCAGCAGTATAGATCAGCCCCAGCATTTT. Translating gives CASSIDQPQHF.

By frequency in the sample, this clonotype is medium-sized. The chain combines TRBV27 with TRBJ1-5; no clear D. CDR3 size: 15 residues. Looked up from germline, CDR1 is MNHEY and CDR2 is SMNVEV (reference sequence). The V end lost 3 bases, the J end lost 6 bases, and 15 bases lay between the germline ends. The CDR3 DNA is TGTGCCAGCAGTTTCTCCGCACCTATGAGTCAGCCCCAGCATTTT. This encodes CASSFSAPMSQPQHF.

This clonotype turned up a few times. This chain joins TRBV21-1 and TRBJ1-2; TRBD1 was called by the table and not checked on the DNA. TRBV21-1 is tagged as a pseudogene. The CDR3 has 11 residues. The CDR3 bases are TGTGCCAGCAGCAATCAGGGGGCCTACACCTTC. Translated: CASSNQGAYTF.

This clonotype has more than one count but fewer than ten. The chain is built from TRBV30 and TRBJ1-6; D is possibly TRBD1 (6 bases). The CDR3 contains 17 residues. Trimming pared 1 base from V and 0 bases from J, leaving 13 bases between. Germline assignment: CDR1 GTSNPN and CDR2 SVGIG (reference sequence). The DNA for the CDR3 is TGTGCCTGGAGTGAAGGACAGACCAGCTCCTATAATTCACCCCTCCACTTT. Its translation is CAWSEGQTSSYNSPLHF.

The chain combines TRBV7-3 with TRBJ2-3; maybe TRBD2 (6 bases). This CDR3 is built from 15 residues. With 4 bases removed from V and 5 bases from J, the gap between germline ends came to 16 bases. Germline CDR1 SGHTA, CDR2 FQGTGA. CDR3 bases: TGTGCCAGCAGCTCCCAGGCGGGGAACGTAGATACGCAGTATTTT. Amino acid sequence: CASSSQAGNVDTQYF.

The chain couples TRBV11-2 to TRBJ2-5; D is unclear. Germline V gives CDR1 SGHAT, CDR2 FQNNGV. The V end was cut by 3 bases, the J end by 0 bases, with 5 bases between. This CDR3 has 13 residues. The CDR3 is CASSFGYQETQYF. In nucleotides, the CDR3 is TGTGCCAGCAGCTTCGGGTACCAAGAGACCCAGTACTTC.

This clonotype is labeled as large. The rearrangement links TRBV20-1 to TRBJ2-5; possible D gene TRBD2, 5 bases. CDR3 size: 12 residues. V shed 6 bases and J shed 5 bases, with 13 bases lying between them. Per germline, CDR1 DFQATT and CDR2 SNEGSKA (reference sequence). CDR3 DNA: TGCAGTGCCCGCCCCCTAGCCGAGACCCAGTACTTC. This gives the protein CSARPLAETQYF.

This chain links TRBV20-1 with TRBJ1-2, with unresolved D. Germline V gives CDR1 DFQATT, CDR2 SNEGSKA (reference sequence). The length of the CDR3 is 11 residues. CDR3: CSVRANYGYTF. CDR3 bases: TGCAGCGTTCGAGCTAACTATGGCTACACCTTC.

This clonotype came up a few times. The chain employs TRBV10-1 and TRBJ2-2; D call uncertain. This CDR3 has 14 amino acids. Germline V gene data show CDR1 as WNHNN and CDR2 as SYGVQD (reference sequence). The CDR3 DNA is TGCGCTACCGCCCGGACGCCGAACACCGGGGAGCTGTTTTTT. It specifies CATARTPNTGELFF.

This clonotype was counted only a few times. This chain connects TRBV10-2 to TRBJ1-2; 7 bases are shared with TRBD1. CDR1 is WSHSY, CDR2 SAAADI, per germline. J lost 8 bases, V lost 6 bases, and 6 bases had no gene match. The CDR3 consists of 12 residues. The chain's CDR3 is CASRGTVPGYTF. Written as DNA, the CDR3 is TGCGCCAGCAGGGGGACAGTCCCCGGCTACACCTTC.

V usage is TRBV11-3 and J usage is TRBJ2-5, with D perhaps assigned TRBD1 or TRBD2 (6 bases each). The CDR3 sequence is 15 residues long. The V gene lost 1 base and the J gene lost 5 bases, with 14 bases spanning the gap. The germline CDR1 and CDR2 sequences are SGHNT and YENEEA. The CDR3 loop is CASSLVVGGTETQYF. The CDR3 DNA sequence: TGTGCCAGCAGCTTAGTCGTAGGGGGGACGGAGACCCAGTACTTC.

About this clonotype itself: The junction differs from germline at one of its ends, possibly a read error. This chain uses TRBV7-9 with TRBJ1-2, with D unresolved. Germline CDR1 reads SEHNR; CDR2 reads FQNEAQ (reference sequence). There are 15 residues in the CDR3. The CDR3 nucleotides are TGTGCCAGCAGCTTTGCACAGTACCATAACTATAGCTACACCTTC. Translating gives CASSFAQYHNYSYTF.

The chain joins TRBV11-2 to TRBJ2-5, with D perhaps being TRBD1 or TRBD2 (6 bases each). The V end was cut by 6 bases, the J end by 1 base, with 15 bases between. This CDR3 region has 15 residues. CDR1 is SGHAT, CDR2 FQNNGV, per germline. As DNA, the CDR3 is TGTGCCAGCAGTTTGATAGGGGGGATCCAAGAGACCCAGTACTTC. As protein: CASSLIGGIQETQYF.

This clonotype was recorded a few times. The chain combines TRBV18 with TRBJ1-2, with no clear D. Germline V gene lookup returns CDR1 KGHSH and CDR2 LQKENI. This CDR3 is built from 14 residues. The V and J ends lost 3 bases and 0 bases respectively, with 8 bases between them. As DNA, the CDR3 is TGTGCCAGCTCACCCGTGACCTCTAACTATGGCTACACCTTC. Its translation is CASSPVTSNYGYTF.

In this sample, this clonotype turned up a few times. The rearrangement uses TRBV6-5 and TRBJ2-7; TRBD1 is a possible D gene (6 bases). The V end was cut by 2 bases, the J end by 2 bases, with 10 bases between. The CDR3 contains 14 residues. Germline V gene data show CDR1 as MNHEY and CDR2 as SVGAGI. The CDR3 sequence: CASSYAGTPYEQYF. CDR3 nucleotides: TGTGCCAGCAGTTACGCTGGGACACCCTACGAGCAGTACTTC.

This clonotype was detected a few times. The gene calls are TRBV6-2 or TRBV6-3 and TRBJ2-3; weak D call: TRBD1 (6 bases). Germline V gene lookup returns CDR1 MNHEY and CDR2 SVGEGT. Trimming took off 5 bases at V and 1 base at J, with 13 bases between the two ends. This CDR3 is built from 15 residues. Here the CDR3 DNA reads TGTGCCAGCAGTGGGACGGCAGGGGGCACAGATACGCAGTATTTT. Translating gives CASSGTAGGTDTQYF.

This clonotype was seen only a few times. V gene TRBV20-1 combines with J gene TRBJ2-3; D might be TRBD1 (5 bases). The germline V and J ends were trimmed by 3 bases and 5 bases, with 18 bases remaining between them. The CDR3 length is 15 residues. CDR1 DFQATT and CDR2 SNEGSKA come from the germline V gene (reference sequence). The CDR3 DNA reads TGCAGTGCTAGGCCAACAGGAGCCCGCGGAGATACGCAGTATTTT. The encoded protein is CSARPTGARGDTQYF.

This clonotype was counted once. CDR3 region: CASSSGPQETQYF. CDR3 in DNA: TGCGCCAGCAGCTCAGGACCGCAAGAGACCCAGTACTTC. V gene TRBV5-1 combines with J gene TRBJ2-5; D is unclear. The CDR3 consists of 13 residues. V was shortened by 3 bases and J by 2 bases, with 8 bases between the two germline ends. Germline lookup yields CDR1 SGHRS and CDR2 YFSETQ.

This clonotype was counted between two and nine times. The CDR3 loop is CASSLGSREETQYF. CDR3 nucleotides: TGTGCCAGCAGCTTAGGAAGCAGGGAGGAGACCCAGTACTTC. This chain uses TRBV7-3 with TRBJ2-5, with D perhaps assigned TRBD1 or TRBD2 (5 bases each). V lost 2 bases and J 5 bases, leaving 12 bases between the germline ends. The CDR3 runs 14 residues. Germline V lookup: CDR1 SGHTA, CDR2 FQGTGA.